A single sample gave rise to the 29 T cell receptor beta chains below, sequenced in a study of blood T cell repertoires in COVID-19 (TCRdb year 2020). Libraries were built with the immunoSEQ multiplex PCR assay. Imported from immuneACCESS, the table was reduced by TCRdb to in-frame sequences with V and J called. These copies leave out some clones; in studies compared against another copy, an unresolved V gene accounts for under half, and the cause of the remainder is not known. The sample table lists approximately 210,000 clones, roughly 90% of them with a count of one. Together, the top ten hold 6.5% to 9.5% of the sample. Sequencing was done on a sample of PBMCs or T cells enriched from blood (not recorded which). These receptors were collected from a woman under 30 who had recovered from COVID-19.

The chain joins TRBV5-4 to TRBJ1-5, with unresolved D. The germline V and J ends were trimmed by 0 bases and 5 bases, with 12 bases remaining between them. The length of the CDR3 is 15 residues. Germline V gives CDR1 SGHNT, CDR2 YYREEE (reference sequence). For the CDR3, the DNA is TGTGCCAGCAGCTTGGTTGTGTTCAATGATCAGCCCCAGCATTTT. Translation gives CASSLVVFNDQPQHF. The entire variable domain, with the rest obtained from reference TRBV5-4 and TRBJ1-5, is as follows: ETGVTQSPTHLIKTRGQQVTLRCSSQSGHNTVSWYQQALGQGPQFIFQYYREEENGRGNFPPRFSGLQFPNYSSELNVNALELDDSALYLCASSLVVFNDQPQHFGDGTRLSIL.

This clone has only a few counts. The J gene is TRBJ2-1, the V gene TRBV11-2; perhaps TRBD2 as D (5 bases). V lost 1 base to trimming and J lost 4 bases, with 11 bases between them. CDR3 length: 15 amino acids. Germline CDR1 reads SGHAT; CDR2 reads FQNNGV. The CDR3 bases are TGTGCCAGCAGCTTAGGGGCTAGCCAGTACAATGAGCAGTTCTTC. This encodes CASSLGASQYNEQFF.

The rearrangement uses TRBV10-3 and TRBJ2-7; maybe TRBD1 (6 bases). Per the germline V gene, CDR1 is ENHRY and CDR2 is SYGVKD. Trimming cost V 4 bases and J 2 bases, with 18 bases left between them. The CDR3 contains 16 residues. The CDR3 reads CAISVSPPDSTYEQYF. The CDR3, as DNA: TGTGCCATCAGTGTCTCCCCTCCGGACAGCACCTACGAGCAGTACTTC.

The chain links TRBV5-1 to TRBJ2-5; 11 nucleotides align to TRBD1. V shed 4 bases, J shed 5 bases, and the junction held 7 bases outside the gene matches. Germline V gives CDR1 SGHRS, CDR2 YFSETQ. The CDR3 is made up of 15 amino acids. The CDR3: CASSPGTGGQETQYF. The DNA of the CDR3 is TGCGCCAGCAGCCCCGGGACAGGGGGTCAGGAGACCCAGTACTTC.

This chain links TRBV5-6 with TRBJ2-1, with D perhaps TRBD2 (7 bases). Trimming shortened V by 1 base and J by 7 bases, and 18 bases separated the two germline ends. The CDR3 covers 16 residues. In germline, CDR1 is SGHDT, CDR2 YYEEEE. CDR3 DNA: TGTGCCAGCAGCTTGTCCGCGGGGGCCCCTTGGAATGAGCAGTTCTTC. It encodes CASSLSAGAPWNEQFF.

This clone was seen once. V gene TRBV29-1 combines with J gene TRBJ2-1; 10 nucleotides match TRBD1. The V and J ends lost 8 bases and 9 bases, in that order; junction bases with no gene match: 13. This CDR3 is 14 amino acids long. CDR1 and CDR2 (germline): SQVTM, ANQGSEA. For the CDR3, the DNA is TGCAGCTCAGGGGGACAGGGGATCCGAAGTGAGCAGTTCTTC. Translating it yields CSSGGQGIRSEQFF.

This chain uses TRBV27 with TRBJ2-2; 7 bases are a match to TRBD2. The CDR3 has 20 residues. In germline, CDR1 is MNHEY, CDR2 SMNVEV (reference sequence). V shed 1 base, J shed 2 bases, and the junction held 16 bases outside the gene matches. The CDR3 sequence: CASSLFVVWGTNINTGELFF. The CDR3 DNA follows: TGTGCCAGCAGTTTATTCGTTGTTTGGGGGACTAACATTAACACCGGGGAGCTGTTTTTT.

The V gene is TRBV5-1, the J gene TRBJ2-1; 13 bases match TRBD2. V lost 4 bases, J lost 7 bases, and 8 bases stayed unmatched. The CDR3 loop spans 16 amino acids. Germline V gives CDR1 SGHRS, CDR2 YFSETQ. CDR3 bases: TGCGCCAGCAGCACGGGACTAGCGGGGCGTGGGAATGAGCAGTTCTTC. Amino acid sequence: CASSTGLAGRGNEQFF.

A remark on this clone: Other DNA sequences in the same sample also yield this CDR3. The chain carries TRBV9 and TRBJ2-3; D gene ambiguous. This CDR3 spans 13 amino acids. From germline, CDR1 is SGDLS and CDR2 YYNGEE. V shed 0 bases and J shed 1 base, with 3 bases lying between them. The CDR3 DNA reads TGTGCCAGCAGCGTAGGCGGCACAGATACGCAGTATTTT. Its translation is CASSVGGTDTQYF.

The V call is TRBV6-5, the J call TRBJ1-4, with D unclear. Trimming removed 0 bases at V and 6 bases at J, with 11 bases between. The CDR3 totals 15 residues. Germline assignment: CDR1 MNHEY and CDR2 SVGAGI. CDR3 in amino acids: CASSYSGTGDEKLFF. The CDR3 DNA follows: TGTGCCAGCAGTTACTCGGGTACCGGGGATGAAAAACTGTTTTTT.

CDR3 sequence: CASSLARGGGTQYF. CDR3 sequence (DNA): TGTGCCAGCAGCTTAGCGAGGGGCGGGGGGACGCAGTATTTT. This chain uses TRBV7-9 with TRBJ2-3; TRBD2 matches 8 bases. Germline CDR1 SEHNR, CDR2 FQNEAQ (reference sequence). V gave up 0 bases and J gave up 9 bases; unmatched junction bases: 5. The length of the CDR3 is 14 residues.

The chain links TRBV20-1 to TRBJ2-7; TRBD2 aligns across 8 bases. V was clipped by 3 bases and J by 4 bases; unmatched bases: 11. Germline values: CDR1 DFQATT, CDR2 SNEGSKA (reference sequence). The CDR3 is made up of 15 amino acids. The DNA for the CDR3 is TGCAGTGCTAGTCGGGGGGGGCTGTCCCTTTACGAGCAGTACTTC. Residues: CSASRGGLSLYEQYF.

This clone occurred a few times. The V and J genes are TRBV29-1 and TRBJ1-2; 7 positions match TRBD1. The CDR3 extends over 14 amino acids. Germline V gives CDR1 SQVTM, CDR2 ANQGSEA. With V trimmed by 4 bases and J by 4 bases, 9 bases remained unmatched. Here the CDR3 reads CSVVFEDRPYGYTF. The CDR3 DNA reads as TGCAGCGTTGTCTTTGAGGACAGGCCCTATGGCTACACCTTC.

The chain recombines TRBV5-5 with TRBJ2-7; D is possibly TRBD1 (6 bases). Germline CDR1 is SGHKS and CDR2 is YYEKEE (reference sequence). The germline V and J ends were trimmed by 1 base and 2 bases, with 13 bases remaining between them. This CDR3 region has 15 residues. The CDR3 DNA is TGTGCCAGCAGCTTGAACAGGGTAACTCCCTACGAGCAGTACTTC. As protein: CASSLNRVTPYEQYF.

The chain is built from TRBV6-5 and TRBJ2-5, with a weak D call TRBD1 (5 bases). V gave up 10 bases and J gave up 2 bases, with 20 bases separating them. Germline V gives CDR1 MNHEY, CDR2 SVGAGI. CDR3 length: 15 amino acids. The CDR3 is CATPSLRAGQETQYF. CDR3 sequence (DNA): TGTGCCACCCCCTCATTGCGAGCAGGGCAAGAGACCCAGTACTTC.

The gene calls are TRBV2 and TRBJ1-2; maybe TRBD1 (6 bases). The CDR3 totals 16 residues. CDR1 is SNHLY and CDR2 is FYNNEI in the germline V gene. Trimming took off 6 bases at V and 4 bases at J, with 21 bases between the two ends. For the CDR3, the DNA is TGTGCCAGCAGCGATCGGCGGGGGGGCAGTCTCTATGGCTACACCTTC. Its translation is CASSDRRGGSLYGYTF. Variable domain in full (rest from reference TRBV2 and TRBJ1-2): EPEVTQTPSHQVTQMGQEVILRCVPISNHLYFYWYRQILGQKVEFLVSFYNNEISEKSEIFDDQFSVERPDGSNFTLKIRSTKLEDSAMYFCASSDRRGGSLYGYTFGSGTRLTVV.

The gene calls are TRBV19 and TRBJ1-5; perhaps TRBD1 as D (6 bases). The CDR3 is 15 amino acids. Trimming took off 3 bases at V and 4 bases at J, with 13 bases between the two ends. In germline, CDR1 is LNHDA, CDR2 SQIVND (reference sequence). The CDR3 sequence is CASSISRGRNQPQHF. CDR3 bases: TGTGCCAGTAGTATTTCCAGGGGCCGTAATCAGCCCCAGCATTTT. The full variable domain, its missing parts supplied by reference TRBV19 and TRBJ1-5, is DGGITQSPKYLFRKEGQNVTLSCEQNLNHDAMYWYRQDPGQGLRLIYYSQIVNDFQKGDIAEGYSVSREKKESFPLTVTSAQKNPTAFYLCASSISRGRNQPQHFGDGTRLSIL.

The J gene is TRBJ2-2, the V gene TRBV25-1; D uncertain. The CDR3 spans 11 residues. The germline CDR1 and CDR2 sequences are MGHDK and SYGVNS. Trimming pared 4 bases from V and 6 bases from J, leaving 3 bases between. As DNA, the CDR3 is TGTGCCAGCAGTGGGCCCGGGGAGCTGTTTTTT. Amino acids: CASSGPGELFF.

The V gene is TRBV15, the J gene TRBJ1-3; no clear D gene. Germline V CDR1 and CDR2: LNHNV, YYDKDF (reference sequence). The CDR3 loop spans 15 amino acids. V shed 0 bases and J shed 0 bases, with 6 bases lying between them. The CDR3 spells CATSRDRGSGNTIYF. The CDR3 DNA sequence: TGTGCCACCAGCAGAGATCGCGGCTCTGGAAACACCATATATTTT.

The genes are TRBV28 and TRBJ1-3, with D tentatively TRBD1 (6 bases). This CDR3 is built from 17 residues. Germline values: CDR1 MDHEN, CDR2 SYDVKM. The V end was cut by 8 bases, the J end by 0 bases, with 20 bases between. CDR3: CASCPGTIVFSGNTIYF. In DNA form, the CDR3 reads TGTGCCAGCTGCCCCGGGACAATTGTCTTCTCTGGAAACACCATATATTTT. Complete variable domain (other parts from reference TRBV28 and TRBJ1-3): DVKVTQSSRYLVKRTGEKVFLECVQDMDHENMFWYRQDPGLGLRLIYFSYDVKMKEKGDIPEGYSVSREKKERFSLILESASTNQTSMYLCASCPGTIVFSGNTIYFGEGSWLTVV.

The sample holds one count of this clone. This chain links TRBV11-2 with TRBJ2-1; 8 bases are shared with TRBD1. J lost 1 base, V lost 6 bases, and 8 bases had no gene match. Germline CDR1 SGHAT, CDR2 FQNNGV. The CDR3 extends over 16 amino acids. The CDR3 region has the DNA TGTGCCAGCAGGGCAATAACAGGGGGATCCTACAATGAGCAGTTCTTC. Its protein is CASRAITGGSYNEQFF.

The gene calls are TRBV7-9 and TRBJ2-7; D gene unclear. This CDR3 is 13 amino acids long. The V gene lost 1 base and the J gene lost 3 bases, with 7 bases spanning the gap. Germline CDR1 is SEHNR and CDR2 is FQNEAQ (reference sequence). The chain's CDR3 is CASSLGVSYEQYF. CDR3 nucleotide sequence: TGTGCCAGCAGCTTAGGAGTTAGCTACGAGCAGTACTTC.

V gene TRBV6-1 combines with J gene TRBJ1-3; 11 bases are shared with TRBD1. Germline CDR1 is MNHNS and CDR2 is SASEGT. The J segment lost 5 bases and the V segment lost 3 bases, leaving 6 bases of the junction unmatched. CDR3 length: 16 amino acids. The CDR3 DNA sequence: TGTGCCAGCAGTGACCTTGGGACAGGGGGGAGAAACACCATATATTTT. Translated: CASSDLGTGGRNTIYF.

This chain uses TRBV24-1 with TRBJ1-1, with D perhaps matching TRBD1 (5 bases). The CDR3 loop spans 13 amino acids. Trimming left V 4 bases short and J 5 bases short, with 10 bases between. Germline V lookup: CDR1 KGHDR, CDR2 SFDVKD. The CDR3 coding sequence is TGTGCCACCAGTGAGGCGGGGCTTACTGAAGCTTTCTTT. As protein: CATSEAGLTEAFF.

Sample share makes this clone large. This sequence joins TRBV7-9 and TRBJ1-2; D possibly corresponds to TRBD1 (5 bases). In germline, CDR1 is SEHNR, CDR2 FQNEAQ (reference sequence). This CDR3 contains 16 residues. The V end was cut by 8 bases, the J end by 0 bases, with 19 bases between. In nucleotides, the CDR3 is TGTGCCAGCGGGACTTCCTCCGGATATTCTAACTATGGCTACACCTTC. Encoded protein: CASGTSSGYSNYGYTF.

This rearrangement joins TRBV27 to TRBJ2-1; TRBD1 matches 8 bases. CDR3 size: 15 residues. V shed 5 bases, J shed 4 bases, and the junction held 7 bases outside the gene matches. Germline-derived CDR1 and CDR2 are MNHEY and SMNVEV (reference sequence). The CDR3 sequence is CASSAIDRGYNEQFF. CDR3 nucleotide sequence: TGTGCCAGCAGTGCCATCGACAGGGGATACAATGAGCAGTTCTTC.

J is TRBJ2-5 and V is TRBV4-1, with a possible D match to TRBD1 (5 bases). This CDR3 contains 16 residues. The V and J ends lost 1 base and 3 bases respectively, with 15 bases between them. Germline V CDR1 and CDR2: MGHRA, YSYEKL. The CDR3 spells CASSQGVQALEETQYF. DNA of the CDR3: TGCGCCAGCAGCCAAGGAGTACAGGCGCTTGAAGAGACCCAGTACTTC.

This clone has just a few counts. The chain recombines TRBV25-1 with TRBJ1-3; D gene ambiguous. Germline lookup yields CDR1 MGHDK and CDR2 SYGVNS. Trimming took off 1 base at V and 4 bases at J, with 8 bases between the two ends. CDR3 size: 14 residues. The CDR3 DNA sequence: TGTGCCAGCAGTGAATGGGCAAAAGGAAACACCATATATTTT. Translated: CASSEWAKGNTIYF.

This chain uses TRBV6-6 with TRBJ2-7; a possible D gene is TRBD1 (5 bases). The germline V gene has CDR1 MNHNY and CDR2 SVGAGI (reference sequence). This CDR3 is 19 amino acids long. The V end lost 5 bases, the J end lost 0 bases, and 26 bases lay between the germline ends. The CDR3 loop reads CASSHPQGAKPTHSYEQYF. In nucleotides, the CDR3 is TGTGCCAGCAGTCACCCCCAGGGTGCGAAGCCTACACACTCCTACGAGCAGTACTTC.